This passage covers 15 T cell receptor beta chains from one sample sequenced in a study of OX40 agonist ivuxolimab in advanced cancers. Clones were read by immunoSEQ multiplex PCR, and TCRdb kept only the in-frame ones, dropping some. Of tens of thousands of clones listed, less than 90% are singletons. Specimen: CD4+ or CD8+ T cells sorted from blood, collected in a trial of the OX40 agonist ivuxolimab. Receptors originate from an adult with an advanced solid tumor such as melanoma, head and neck, liver or kidney cancer.

The chain carries TRBV29-1 and TRBJ2-5; 15 bases agree with TRBD2. The CDR3 is 16 amino acids. Germline trimming cut 4 bases from V and 11 bases from J; bases unmatched to any gene: 14. Per germline, CDR1 SQVTM and CDR2 ANQGSEA. CDR3 protein: CSVAGLAGGPSLEQYF. The CDR3, as DNA: TGCAGCGTTGCGGGACTAGCGGGGGGCCCCTCTTTGGAGCAGTACTTC. The full variable domain, completed using reference TRBV29-1 and TRBJ2-5, is SAVISQKPSRDICQRGTSLTIQCQVDSQVTMMFWYRQQPGQSLTLIATANQGSEATYESGFVIDKFPISRPNLTFSTLTVSNMSPEDSSIYLCSVAGLAGGPSLEQYFGPGTRLLVL.

J is TRBJ2-7 and V is TRBV5-6, with D perhaps matching TRBD1 (6 bases). This CDR3 is built from 12 residues. Trimming stripped 5 bases from V and 0 bases from J, with 6 bases between. Germline CDR1 and CDR2: SGHDT and YYEEEE. The CDR3 loop is CASRDSSYEQYF. The CDR3 DNA follows: TGTGCCAGCAGGGACAGCTCCTACGAGCAGTACTTC.

V usage is TRBV18 and J usage is TRBJ2-1; tentative D call: TRBD1 (5 bases). The V gene lost 6 bases and the J gene lost 8 bases, with 17 bases spanning the gap. The germline V gene has CDR1 KGHSH and CDR2 LQKENI. The CDR3 has 14 residues. The CDR3 DNA reads as TGTGCCAGCTCCAAAAGGGCAGGGATCGATGAGCAGTTCTTC. This encodes CASSKRAGIDEQFF.

J is TRBJ2-3 and V is TRBV4-3; 9 bases are a match to TRBD2. CDR3 size: 15 residues. V trimming: 1 base; J trimming: 5 bases; junction bases outside the gene matches: 4. Germline assignment: CDR1 LGHNA and CDR2 YSLEER. The CDR3 DNA reads TGCGCCAGCAGCCAAGTTCCTAGCGGGGAAGATACGCAGTATTTT. Translated: CASSQVPSGEDTQYF.

This chain uses TRBV21-1 with TRBJ2-7; TRBD2 is the table's D call, not checked against the DNA. TRBV21-1 is described as a pseudogene. The CDR3 is 12 residues long. CDR3 sequence reads: CASSEAVYEQYF. In DNA, the CDR3 is TGCGCCAGCAGTGAGGCCGTATACGAGCAGTACTTC.

The J gene is TRBJ2-7, the V gene TRBV7-2; D is perhaps TRBD1 (5 bases). Trimming removed 5 bases at V and 2 bases at J, with 10 bases between. The CDR3 extends over 13 amino acids. CDR1 and CDR2 (germline): SGHTA, FQGNSA. The CDR3: CASSNRQTYEQYF. For the CDR3, the DNA is TGTGCCAGCAGCAACAGACAGACCTACGAGCAGTACTTC. Full variable domain (rest looked up from reference TRBV7-2 and TRBJ2-7): GAGVSQSPSNKVTEKGKDVELRCDPISGHTALYWYRQSLGQGLEFLIYFQGNSAPDKSGLPSDRFSAERTGGSVSTLTIQRTQQEDSAVYLCASSNRQTYEQYFGPGTRLTVT.

CDR3 coding DNA: TGTGCCAGCAGCTTCGGGACCTACCAAGAGACCCAGTACTTC. The encoded protein is CASSFGTYQETQYF. The J gene is TRBJ2-5, the V gene TRBV7-9; D is perhaps TRBD1 or TRBD2 (5 bases each). The CDR3 spans 14 residues. Trimming left V 3 bases short and J 0 bases short, with 8 bases between. Germline V lookup: CDR1 SEHNR, CDR2 FQNEAQ (reference sequence).

This rearrangement joins TRBV7-8 to TRBJ2-7, with TRBD2 matching 11 bases. J lost 7 bases, V lost 1 base, and 6 bases had no gene match. CDR3 size: 15 residues. Germline-derived CDR1 and CDR2 are SGHVS and FQNEAQ. The CDR3 DNA reads TGTGCCAGCAGCTTAGGACTAGCGGGGCTTGGGGAGCAGTACTTC. Protein sequence: CASSLGLAGLGEQYF. The full variable domain, rest sourced from reference TRBV7-8 and TRBJ2-7, is GAGVSQSPRYKVAKRGQDVALRCDPISGHVSLFWYQQALGQGPEFLTYFQNEAQLDKSGLPSDRFFAERPEGSVSTLKIQRTQQEDSAVYLCASSLGLAGLGEQYFGPGTRLTVT.

This chain links TRBV19 with TRBJ2-7; the D gene is possibly TRBD1 (6 bases). V lost 3 bases to trimming and J lost 0 bases, with 12 bases between them. The CDR3 runs 15 residues. The germline gives CDR1 LNHDA, CDR2 SQIVND (reference sequence). The chain's CDR3 is CASSIGQRSSYEQYF. The CDR3 DNA follows: TGTGCCAGTAGTATTGGACAGAGAAGCTCCTACGAGCAGTACTTC.

This chain connects TRBV11-3 to TRBJ2-3; 9 bases are shared with TRBD1. Germline CDR1 SGHNT, CDR2 YENEEA. Germline trimming cut 4 bases from V and 8 bases from J; bases unmatched to any gene: 7. The CDR3 totals 14 residues. CDR3 DNA: TGTGCCAGCAGCTCCCGGGACAGGGCCCTTACGCAGTATTTT. As protein: CASSSRDRALTQYF.

J is TRBJ1-6 and V is TRBV2; TRBD1 aligns across 9 bases. The CDR3 loop spans 15 amino acids. V lost 5 bases to trimming and J lost 9 bases; unmatched junction nucleotides: 8. Germline V gives CDR1 SNHLY, CDR2 FYNNEI. This CDR3 is CASSPQGARGSPLHF. The CDR3 DNA sequence: TGTGCCAGCAGTCCACAGGGGGCGAGAGGTTCACCCCTCCACTTT.

This clone has only a few counts. The chain joins TRBV27 to TRBJ2-7; 7 bases align to TRBD2. After removal of 6 bases from V and 0 bases from J, the junction contained 17 bases not matched to a gene. Per the germline V gene, CDR1 is MNHEY and CDR2 is SMNVEV (reference sequence). CDR3 length equals 18 residues. The CDR3 loop reads CASRPGRSIGTVSYEQYF. Here the CDR3 DNA reads TGTGCCAGCAGACCCGGGAGGTCTATAGGGACGGTCTCCTACGAGCAGTACTTC.

The chain employs TRBV6-5 and TRBJ2-2; D ambiguous. The CDR3 is 12 residues long. Trimming pared 6 bases from V and 5 bases from J, leaving 7 bases between. Germline-derived CDR1 and CDR2 are MNHEY and SVGAGI. Written as DNA, the CDR3 is TGTGCCAGCAGGGAAGGGACCGGGGAGCTGTTTTTT. This codes for CASREGTGELFF.

This chain connects TRBV19 to TRBJ2-1; no clear D gene. Germline values: CDR1 LNHDA, CDR2 SQIVND (reference sequence). V lost 2 bases to trimming and J lost 8 bases, with 16 bases between them. CDR3 size: 15 residues. CDR3 nucleotides: TGTGCCAGTAGTATATTAGGGCCCGATGAGGATGAGCAGTTCTTC. Translated: CASSILGPDEDEQFF.

V usage is TRBV6-1 and J usage is TRBJ1-2; D might be TRBD1 (5 bases). The germline V gene encodes CDR1 MNHNS and CDR2 SASEGT. The V end lost 6 bases, the J end lost 7 bases, and 15 bases lay between the germline ends. The CDR3 is 13 amino acids. As DNA, the CDR3 is TGTGCCAGCAGGGGATTGGACACGTCTGGCTACACCTTC. Its protein product is CASRGLDTSGYTF.